The TCR beta chain described here comes from a study of CD8+ T cells in alopecia areata. In the study overall: Administration of oral tofacitinib to treated patients was at 5 to 10 mg twice daily. Regarding the study as a whole: Possibly as an HLA-related effect, TCR sharing across patients appeared less clear than in mice.

Details on this clone: What it recognizes is unknown.

Germline trimming cut 6 bases from V and 4 bases from J; bases unmatched to any gene: 18. The CDR3 has 18 residues. From germline, CDR1 is SNHLY and CDR2 FYNNEI. Sequencing relied on a cDNA template that was reverse transcribed from extracted RNA. The table came from immunoSEQ multiplex PCR; TCRdb's copy has only in-frame clones and leaves some out. Found here are 150,000 or so clones, 75% to 90% of them singletons; the top ten hold around 16%. This receptor was identified in a human donor with alopecia areata. The starting material was CD8+ T cells sorted from blood, obtained at week 0. The rearrangement joins TRBV2 to TRBJ2-3, with 8 positions matching TRBD1. In DNA form, the CDR3 reads TGTGCCAGCAGGGTTATTGGACAGGGAAGGTCGGATGCAGATACGCAGTATTTT. Translation gives CASRVIGQGRSDADTQYF.